Listed below are T cell receptor beta chains from one sample, sequenced in a study of identifying expanded T cells in peripheral blood. This table comes from immunoSEQ multiplex PCR, and its TCRdb copy is limited to in-frame clones, with some not included. The table has under 70,000 clones, roughly 86% seen once. Source material: blood. The source is a person aged 18 to 75 in good health. Each CDR3 is given with its conserved first and last residue. A D gene is named only where the DNA matches it firmly. Clone size is shown for a subset of rows, as once, few, many or a class of expanded clone.

size	D	V	J	CDR3	DNA
once	-	TRBV9	TRBJ1-3	CASSAGTSWRGNTIYF	TGTGCCAGCAGCGCCGGGACTTCCTGGAGAGGAAACACCATATATTTT
-	-	TRBV19	TRBJ2-5	CASSSDSSGETQYF	TGTGCCAGTAGTTCCGATTCCTCGGGAGAGACCCAGTACTTC
-	-	TRBV9	TRBJ2-7	CASSVEGGSSYEQYF	TGTGCCAGCAGCGTAGAAGGGGGTAGTTCCTACGAGCAGTACTTC
-	TRBD1	TRBV27	TRBJ2-2	CASSRQGAWTGELFF	TGTGCCAGCAGCCGGCAGGGGGCGTGGACCGGGGAGCTGTTTTTT
-	TRBD2	TRBV25-1	TRBJ2-3	CASSGGLAGTDTQYF	TGTGCCAGCAGTGGAGGACTAGCGGGAACTGATACGCAGTATTTT
-	-	TRBV6-6	TRBJ2-7	CASSLYQSSYEQYF	TGTGCCAGCAGTTTATACCAGAGCTCCTACGAGCAGTACTTC
-	TRBD2	TRBV19	TRBJ2-5	CATSAGGPRETQYF	TGTGCCACCTCAGCGGGAGGGCCGCGCGAGACCCAGTACTTC
-	-	TRBV5-1	TRBJ2-5	CASSSDAVGVETQYF	TGCGCCAGCAGCTCGGACGCGGTTGGTGTAGAGACCCAGTACTTC
-	TRBD2	TRBV5-4	TRBJ2-5	CASSGGTSGGKETQYF	TGTGCCAGCAGCGGGGGGACTAGCGGAGGGAAAGAGACCCAGTACTTC
-	-	TRBV5-1	TRBJ2-5	CASSGDRVSGETQYF	TGCGCCAGCAGCGGCGACAGGGTTAGCGGAGAGACCCAGTACTTC
-	TRBD1	TRBV19	TRBJ2-3	CASRRDRGFGDTQYF	TGTGCCAGTAGGAGAGACAGGGGGTTCGGAGATACGCAGTATTTT
-	TRBD2	TRBV4-2	TRBJ2-7	CASSQEGGLADEQYF	TGTGCCAGCAGCCAAGAAGGAGGGCTAGCGGACGAGCAGTACTTC
-	TRBD1	TRBV6-5	TRBJ2-7	CASTGTGGGEQYF	TGTGCCAGCACCGGGACAGGGGGAGGCGAGCAGTACTTC
-	-	TRBV5-1	TRBJ2-5	CASSLGFYGTQYF	TGCGCCAGCAGCTTGGGGTTTTACGGGACCCAGTACTTC
-	TRBD1	TRBV27	TRBJ2-2	CASSGGTGAGTGELFF	TGTGCCAGCAGTGGGGGGACAGGGGCGGGCACCGGGGAGCTGTTTTTT
few	-	TRBV7-8	TRBJ1-2	CASSPISAYGYTF	TGTGCCAGCAGCCCTATCTCAGCCTATGGCTACACCTTC